This paragraph covers one T cell receptor beta chain sequence. This specimen belongs to a study of blood T cell repertoires in COVID-19. Sequencing was performed with immunoSEQ multiplex PCR; in TCRdb, only in-frame clones are kept and a portion is missing. The sample yields over 75,000 clones, around 76% seen once. Germline lookup yields CDR1 GTSNPN and CDR2 SVGIG (reference sequence). This CDR3 has 12 residues. Between the trimmed V and J ends, which lost 2 bases and 3 bases, there was a span of 6 bases. This receptor was identified in a human donor in a cohort sampled during active COVID-19. This chain connects TRBV30 to TRBJ2-3, with a weak D call TRBD2 (5 bases). Sequences were obtained from peripheral blood. CDR3 nucleotide sequence: TGTGCCTGGAGTATAGCGACAGATACGCAGTATTTT. Amino acid sequence: CAWSIATDTQYF. The full variable domain, with the rest looked up from reference TRBV30 and TRBJ2-3, is SQTIHQWPATLVQPVGSPLSLECTVEGTSNPNLYWYRQAAGRGLQLLFYSVGIGQISSEVPQNLSASRPQDRQFILSSKKLLLSDSGFYLCAWSIATDTQYFGPGTRLTVL.